This is a list of T cell receptor beta chains from one sample in a study of T cell responses to AZD1222 COVID-19 vaccine. This table comes from immunoSEQ multiplex PCR, and its TCRdb copy is limited to in-frame clones, with some not included. The sample has about 140,000 clones, roughly 93% seen once. The specimen comprised peripheral blood, sampled on day 0 of MenACWY control vaccination. Receptors were obtained from an adult in good health. The CDR3 runs from the conserved cysteine through the conserved F or W. A D gene is named only where the DNA matches it firmly. Rows may omit the clone size; those that give it use once, few, many or a size class.

D gene,J gene,clone size,V gene,CDR3 protein,CDR3 DNA
TRBD1,TRBJ1-4,-,TRBV11-2,CASSFGQGVALGKLFF,TGTGCCAGCAGCTTTGGACAGGGGGTCGCCTTAGGAAAACTGTTTTTT
TRBD2,TRBJ2-7,-,TRBV9,CASSVKSGLAPYEQYF,TGTGCCAGCAGCGTAAAATCGGGACTAGCACCCTACGAGCAGTACTTC
-,TRBJ2-2,-,TRBV6-1,CASSEGSANTGELFF,TGTGCCAGCAGTGAAGGGAGCGCGAACACCGGGGAGCTGTTTTTT
TRBD2,TRBJ2-2,few,TRBV2,CAISVQLAGGRSNTGELFF,TGTGCCATCAGCGTGCAGCTAGCGGGGGGGCGATCGAACACCGGGGAGCTGTTTTTT
-,TRBJ2-6,-,TRBV6-5,CASKVSGANVLTF,TGTGCCAGCAAGGTTTCTGGGGCCAACGTCCTGACTTTC
-,TRBJ2-1,-,TRBV14,CASSQEGGSSYNEQFF,TGTGCCAGCAGCCAAGAAGGTGGGAGCTCCTACAATGAGCAGTTCTTC
-,TRBJ1-1,-,TRBV2,CASGLGPGTEAFF,TGTGCCAGCGGCCTCGGCCCGGGAACTGAAGCTTTCTTT
-,TRBJ2-3,-,TRBV11-2,CASSLGTATDTQYF,TGTGCCAGCAGCTTAGGGACAGCCACAGATACGCAGTATTTT
-,TRBJ1-5,-,TRBV19,CASSDPLDLCQHF,TGTGCCAGTAGTGACCCCCTGGATCTATGCCAGCATTTT
-,TRBJ1-2,once,TRBV5-1,CASSLLGQGHGYTF,TGCGCCAGCAGCTTGCTGGGGCAGGGCCATGGCTACACCTTC
TRBD1,TRBJ1-2,-,TRBV9,CASSLYEDRLYGYTF,TGTGCCAGCAGCTTATATGAGGACAGGCTATATGGCTACACCTTC
-,TRBJ1-1,-,TRBV19,CASSIGRALNTEAFF,TGTGCCAGTAGTATCGGTAGGGCTTTGAACACTGAAGCTTTCTTT
-,TRBJ1-1,-,TRBV5-5,CASSFQGGLAFF,TGTGCCAGCAGCTTTCAGGGTGGATTAGCTTTCTTT
-,TRBJ1-4,-,TRBV13,CASSPPGTRVNEKLFF,TGTGCCAGCAGCCCACCCGGGACGAGAGTTAATGAAAAACTGTTTTTT
TRBD2,TRBJ2-7,-,TRBV7-3,CASSLRAGVDYEQYF,TGTGCCAGCAGCTTAAGAGCGGGGGTAGACTACGAGCAGTACTTC
TRBD1,TRBJ2-1,-,TRBV9,CASSAGQGPYNEQFF,TGTGCCAGCAGCGCCGGACAGGGGCCCTACAATGAGCAGTTCTTC
TRBD2,TRBJ2-1,-,TRBV5-1,CASSPGGAGAYNEQFF,TGCGCCAGCAGCCCCGGGGGAGCGGGAGCCTACAATGAGCAGTTCTTC
-,TRBJ2-7,-,TRBV25-1,CASSDRRDEQYF,TGTGCCAGCAGTGACCGTCGGGACGAGCAGTACTTC
-,TRBJ1-3,-,TRBV7-9,CASSPNSGNTIYF,TGTGCCAGCAGCCCCAACTCTGGAAACACCATATATTTT
-,TRBJ2-5,-,TRBV5-1,CASSLGPQETQYF,TGCGCCAGCAGCTTGGGGCCGCAAGAGACCCAGTACTTC
-,TRBJ1-5,-,TRBV5-5,CASSLVSSGHPGHF,TGTGCCAGCAGCTTGGTCAGTTCAGGGCATCCGGGGCATTTT
-,TRBJ1-5,once,TRBV7-5,CVRSSRQDGQPQHF,TGTGTCAGAAGCTCGAGACAGGACGGGCAGCCCCAGCATTTT
-,TRBJ1-1,-,TRBV5-5,CASSPSGSAEAFF,TGTGCCAGCAGTCCGTCGGGGTCCGCTGAAGCTTTCTTT
-,TRBJ2-5,-,TRBV5-1,CASSPNQETQYF,TGCGCCAGCAGCCCGAACCAAGAGACCCAGTACTTC
TRBD1,TRBJ1-2,-,TRBV2,CASSEEVDRVVSGYTF,TGTGCCAGCAGTGAAGAAGTAGACAGGGTGGTTTCTGGCTACACCTTC
-,TRBJ1-1,-,TRBV28,CASRLSAEAFF,TGTGCCAGCAGGCTTAGCGCTGAAGCTTTCTTT
-,TRBJ1-1,-,TRBV28,CASSLLSTEAFF,TGTGCCAGCAGTTTATTGAGCACTGAAGCTTTCTTT
-,TRBJ1-2,-,TRBV7-3,CASSREGGYGYTF,TGTGCCAGCAGCAGGGAGGGCGGCTATGGCTACACCTTC
TRBD1,TRBJ1-2,-,TRBV4-1,CASKGTGGVGVGGYTF,TGCGCCAGCAAGGGGACAGGGGGCGTTGGAGTAGGTGGCTACACCTTC
-,TRBJ1-1,-,TRBV5-1,CASSWGSGMNTEAFF,TGCGCCAGCAGCTGGGGGTCAGGGATGAACACTGAAGCTTTCTTT
TRBD2,TRBJ2-6,-,TRBV2,CASSGLAGGGSGANVLTF,TGTGCCAGCAGTGGACTAGCGGGAGGGGGCTCTGGGGCCAACGTCCTGACTTTC
-,TRBJ2-7,-,TRBV28,CASSLGEQYF,TGTGCCAGCAGTTTGGGCGAGCAGTACTTC
-,TRBJ1-1,-,TRBV13,CASSHYGGMNTEAFF,TGTGCCAGCAGCCACTATGGGGGAATGAACACTGAAGCTTTCTTT
-,TRBJ1-2,-,TRBV2,CASGGPLIVGYGYTF,TGTGCCAGCGGGGGGCCTCTAATAGTGGGCTATGGCTACACCTTC
-,TRBJ1-1,-,TRBV7-2,CASSLELREAFF,TGTGCCAGCAGCTTAGAACTAAGGGAAGCTTTCTTT
-,TRBJ1-3,-,TRBV2,CASSLEGGSGNTIYF,TGTGCCAGCAGCTTGGAAGGGGGCTCTGGAAACACCATATATTTT
-,TRBJ2-7,-,TRBV5-5,CASSLRGLGLADSYEQYF,TGTGCCAGCAGCTTGAGGGGGCTGGGGCTAGCGGACTCCTACGAGCAGTACTTC
-,TRBJ1-2,-,TRBV9,CASSVGGSSVYGYTF,TGTGCCAGCAGCGTAGGGGGCAGTTCTGTCTATGGCTACACCTTC
-,TRBJ1-2,-,TRBV19,CASRLGGGLGYTF,TGTGCCAGTAGGCTAGGCGGGGGGCTCGGCTACACCTTC
-,TRBJ1-6,-,TRBV7-5,CVRRTGQGDSPLHF,TGTGTCAGAAGGACTGGACAGGGAGATTCACCCCTCCACTTT